The 32 T cell receptor beta chains presented below share a single source sample, sequenced in a study of blood T cell repertoires in COVID-19. Sequenced by immunoSEQ multiplex PCR; TCRdb stores in-frame clones only, minus some. This table holds over 200,000 clones, 86% found once. The specimen sequenced was PBMCs or T cells enriched from blood (not recorded which). The receptor source for this set is a man between 18 and 35 years old who had recovered from COVID-19.

The chain employs TRBV7-9 and TRBJ2-7, with 13 bases fitting TRBD2. The CDR3 extends over 18 amino acids. Germline lookup yields CDR1 SEHNR and CDR2 FQNEAQ (reference sequence). The junction had 10 bases not matched to a gene; V was cut back by 5 bases and J by 0 bases. The CDR3 nucleotides are TGTGCCAGCAGCCCCGGACTAGCGGGGGCCCGACTCTCCTACGAGCAGTACTTC. Its protein is CASSPGLAGARLSYEQYF.

The rearrangement joins TRBV7-9 to TRBJ2-7; D might be TRBD2 (5 bases). This CDR3 spans 15 amino acids. V dropped 2 bases and J dropped 0 bases, with 11 bases sitting between them. Germline loops: CDR1 SEHNR, CDR2 FQNEAQ (reference sequence). This chain's CDR3 is CASSLLRGSSYEQYF. CDR3 DNA: TGTGCCAGCAGCTTACTTCGGGGTTCCTCCTACGAGCAGTACTTC.

This chain joins TRBV27 and TRBJ1-4; no firm D call. This CDR3 is 15 amino acids long. Germline CDR1 and CDR2: MNHEY and SMNVEV (reference sequence). Trimming removed 5 bases from V and 8 bases from J, with 18 bases in between. CDR3 DNA sequence: TGTGCCAGCAGTCCGGACCCGGGGAGTAGGGAAAAACTGTTTTTT. Translated: CASSPDPGSREKLFF.

The chain uses TRBV7-8 and TRBJ1-1, with D possibly being TRBD1 (5 bases). Germline CDR1 SGHVS, CDR2 FQNEAQ. The V end was cut by 5 bases, the J end by 5 bases, with 21 bases between. The CDR3 has 16 amino acids. The CDR3 reads CASSPGTGGVNTEAFF. The CDR3 DNA sequence: TGTGCCAGCAGCCCCGGGACCGGGGGGGTAAATACTGAAGCTTTCTTT.

This clone appeared once. The chain joins TRBV10-3 to TRBJ1-6, with a tentative D call TRBD1 (5 bases). CDR3 length: 12 amino acids. The germline V gene encodes CDR1 ENHRY and CDR2 SYGVKD. V gave up 8 bases and J gave up 5 bases, with 7 bases separating them. The CDR3 region is CAIATDNSPLHF. The CDR3 coding sequence is TGTGCCATCGCGACAGATAATTCACCCCTCCACTTT.

This clone showed up just a few times. The chain is built from TRBV28 and TRBJ1-6; unclear D gene. Deletions cut 2 bases from V and 6 bases from J, with 17 bases between. This CDR3 comprises 17 residues. The germline CDR1 and CDR2 sequences are MDHEN and SYDVKM. The CDR3 sequence is CASSLPGEGVLNSPLHF. The CDR3 coding sequence is TGTGCCAGCAGTTTACCCGGGGAGGGTGTTCTTAATTCACCCCTCCACTTT.

This clone was recorded a few times. The rearrangement uses TRBV6-5 and TRBJ1-2; unclear D gene. The CDR3 consists of 10 residues. The ends were cut back, 6 bases at V and 8 bases at J, with 7 bases in the middle. The germline V gene has CDR1 MNHEY and CDR2 SVGAGI. In DNA, the CDR3 is TGTGCCAGCAGCGAGTACGGCTACACCTTC. Its translation: CASSEYGYTF.

This clone was found a few times. The V and J genes are TRBV11-2 and TRBJ1-1, with no clear D. Trimming stripped 1 base from V and 7 bases from J, with 10 bases between. From germline, CDR1 is SGHAT and CDR2 FQNNGV. This CDR3 region has 13 residues. In nucleotides, the CDR3 is TGTGCCAGCAGCTTAGGCGGTGTAGGTGAAGCTTTCTTT. As protein: CASSLGGVGEAFF. The variable domain in full, with the rest retrieved from reference TRBV11-2 and TRBJ1-1, is EAGVAQSPRYKIIEKRQSVAFWCNPISGHATLYWYQQILGQGPKLLIQFQNNGVVDDSQLPKDRFSAERLKGVDSTLKIQPAKLEDSAVYLCASSLGGVGEAFFGQGTRLTVV.

The table lists this clone with a count of one. The chain has TRBV6-6 and TRBJ2-2, with unresolved D. The CDR3 is made up of 15 amino acids. The germline V gene encodes CDR1 MNHNY and CDR2 SVGAGI (reference sequence). With 0 bases removed from V and 5 bases from J, the gap between germline ends came to 10 bases. The CDR3 protein is CASSYSPLLTGELFF. CDR3 coding DNA: TGTGCCAGCAGTTACTCGCCACTCCTGACCGGGGAGCTGTTTTTT.

The V call is TRBV4-1, the J call TRBJ2-4, with D perhaps TRBD1 (6 bases). Germline assignment: CDR1 MGHRA and CDR2 YSYEKL. Trimming took off 1 base at V and 6 bases at J, with 10 bases between the two ends. This CDR3 has 14 residues. CDR3 sequence: CASSQGTDRNIQYF. The CDR3, as DNA: TGCGCCAGCAGCCAAGGTACGGACAGAAACATTCAGTACTTC.

This clone was seen once. The rearrangement uses TRBV20-1 and TRBJ2-5; D not resolved. With 3 bases removed from V and 5 bases from J, the gap between germline ends came to 16 bases. The CDR3 contains 14 residues. CDR1 is DFQATT and CDR2 is SNEGSKA in the germline V gene (reference sequence). The CDR3 DNA is TGCAGTGCTAGTTTTCCCACAGTTGGTGAGACCCAGTACTTC. Its protein product is CSASFPTVGETQYF.

In its sample, this clone was seen once. The J gene is TRBJ2-7, the V gene TRBV10-3; D is uncertain. Trimming left V 3 bases short and J 2 bases short, with 8 bases between. Germline V gene lookup returns CDR1 ENHRY and CDR2 SYGVKD. There are 13 residues in the CDR3. CDR3 in DNA: TGTGCCATCAGTGATGAGGAGACCTACGAGCAGTACTTC. Translated, it gives CAISDEETYEQYF.

The chain carries TRBV19 and TRBJ2-5, with a possible D match to TRBD1 (5 bases). Germline lookup yields CDR1 LNHDA and CDR2 SQIVND (reference sequence). Trimming removed 5 bases from V and 1 base from J, with 17 bases in between. This CDR3 is built from 16 residues. The CDR3, as DNA: TGTGCCAGTAGTGCTTATGGGGCCCTTGGCCAAGAGACCCAGTACTTC. It codes for CASSAYGALGQETQYF.

The rearrangement links TRBV9 to TRBJ2-2; D not certain. There are 13 residues in the CDR3. V was clipped by 2 bases and J by 6 bases, with 8 bases between them. Germline loops: CDR1 SGDLS, CDR2 YYNGEE. CDR3 amino acids: CASSVVSAGELFF. CDR3 bases: TGTGCCAGCAGCGTGGTGAGTGCCGGGGAGCTGTTTTTT. Filled out from reference TRBV9 and TRBJ2-2, the complete variable domain reads DSGVTQTPKHLITATGQRVTLRCSPRSGDLSVYWYQQSLDQGLQFLIQYYNGEERAKGNILERFSAQQFPDLHSELNLSSLELGDSALYFCASSVVSAGELFFGEGSRLTVL.

The chain is built from TRBV5-8 and TRBJ2-2; perhaps TRBD1 as D (5 bases). The ends were cut back, 4 bases at V and 0 bases at J, with 13 bases in the middle. Germline V gene lookup returns CDR1 SGHTS and CDR2 YDEGEE. The CDR3 spans 16 residues. In nucleotides, the CDR3 is TGTGCCAGCAGCCGGGTTGGGGCGGCGAACACCGGGGAGCTGTTTTTT. Its protein is CASSRVGAANTGELFF.

This rearrangement joins TRBV11-2 to TRBJ2-5, with TRBD1 as a possible D gene (6 bases). The V end lost 5 bases, the J end lost 2 bases, and 9 bases lay between the germline ends. Germline V lookup: CDR1 SGHAT, CDR2 FQNNGV. The CDR3 runs to 13 residues. DNA for the CDR3: TGTGCCAGCAGCATTGACAGGCAAGAGACCCAGTACTTC. This translates into CASSIDRQETQYF.

This chain connects TRBV3-1 (or the pseudogene TRBV3-2) to TRBJ2-1; 7 bases match TRBD2. The length of the CDR3 is 14 residues. CDR1 is LGHDT, CDR2 YNNKEL, per germline (reference sequence). CDR3 bases: TGTGCGGCTAGTGCTAGCGGCCCCTACAATGAGCAGTTCTTC. Translated, it gives CAASASGPYNEQFF.

J is TRBJ2-1 and V is TRBV19; TRBD2 agrees at 7 bases. This CDR3 comprises 16 residues. Germline V CDR1 and CDR2: LNHDA, SQIVND (reference sequence). With 5 bases clipped from V and 9 bases from J, the junction kept 16 bases outside the gene matches. The CDR3 loop reads CASSPPWASGLGEQFF. CDR3 bases: TGTGCCAGTAGTCCACCGTGGGCTAGCGGTCTAGGTGAGCAGTTCTTC.

The genes are TRBV2 and TRBJ1-6; a possible D gene is TRBD1 (6 bases). The CDR3 runs to 12 residues. In germline, CDR1 is SNHLY, CDR2 FYNNEI. V dropped 7 bases and J dropped 8 bases, with 9 bases sitting between them. The CDR3 bases are TGTGCCAGCACCAGGGGATATTCACCCCTCCACTTT. Amino acids: CASTRGYSPLHF. The complete variable domain, with remaining parts taken from reference TRBV2 and TRBJ1-6, reads EPEVTQTPSHQVTQMGQEVILRCVPISNHLYFYWYRQILGQKVEFLVSFYNNEISEKSEIFDDQFSVERPDGSNFTLKIRSTKLEDSAMYFCASTRGYSPLHFGNGTRLTVT.

The chain recombines TRBV5-1 with TRBJ1-4; 12 bases line up with TRBD1. J lost 7 bases, V lost 3 bases, and 10 bases had no gene match. The germline CDR1 and CDR2 sequences are SGHRS and YFSETQ. The CDR3 totals 17 residues. CDR3 loop: CASSSNPMGQGAEKLFF. The CDR3 region has the DNA TGCGCCAGCAGCTCAAACCCGATGGGACAGGGGGCTGAAAAACTGTTTTTT.

Details on this clone: Compared with germline, one end of the junction differs, possibly owing to a read error. The chain links TRBV7-7 to TRBJ2-1, with no clear D. This CDR3 contains 13 residues. CDR1 SSHAT and CDR2 FNYEAQ come from the germline V gene (reference sequence). As DNA, the CDR3 is TGTGCTAGCAGCCCAGGCTCCTACAATGAGCAGTTCTTC. Amino acids: CASSPGSYNEQFF.

The chain couples TRBV4-2 to TRBJ2-6; a possible D gene is TRBD1 (7 bases). The CDR3 has 19 amino acids. Germline loops: CDR1 LGHNA, CDR2 YNFKEQ. V lost 1 base, J lost 7 bases, and 23 bases lay in between. The CDR3 sequence: CASSQGLSTGEVHANVLTF. CDR3 nucleotides: TGTGCCAGCAGCCAAGGACTCTCTACAGGGGAGGTTCATGCCAACGTCCTGACTTTC.

The rearrangement joins TRBV7-9 to TRBJ2-5; 12 bases align to TRBD2. This CDR3 is 19 amino acids long. V lost 4 bases, J lost 0 bases, and 12 bases stayed unmatched. The V gene's germline CDR1 is SEHNR and CDR2 FQNEAQ (reference sequence). CDR3 in DNA: TGTGCCAGCAGCTCGGGACTAGCGGGCGGGAATCTGTACCAAGAGACCCAGTACTTC. It is translated as CASSSGLAGGNLYQETQYF.

The chain recombines TRBV30 with TRBJ2-7, with D possibly TRBD1 on 6 matching bases. The CDR3 contains 15 residues. Between the trimmed V and J ends, which lost 4 bases and 4 bases, there was a span of 20 bases. Germline CDR1 GTSNPN, CDR2 SVGIG (reference sequence). CDR3: CAWKVVGGGVYEQYF. The DNA for the CDR3 is TGTGCCTGGAAAGTCGTAGGGGGTGGAGTATACGAGCAGTACTTC.

The rearrangement joins TRBV11-3 to TRBJ1-4; D perhaps matches TRBD1 (5 bases). The germline V gene has CDR1 SGHNT and CDR2 YENEEA. This CDR3 comprises 18 residues. Trimming shortened V by 3 bases and J by 0 bases, and 17 bases separated the two germline ends. This chain's CDR3 is CASSFSGQTTSTNEKLFF. Here the CDR3 DNA reads TGTGCCAGCAGCTTTAGTGGACAAACGACCTCAACTAATGAAAAACTGTTTTTT.

The CDR3 sequence is CAWSGGHSAFF. The CDR3 nucleotides are TGTGCCTGGAGTGGCGGACACTCAGCTTTCTTT. This chain links TRBV30 with TRBJ1-1; maybe TRBD1 (5 bases). Germline CDR1 reads GTSNPN; CDR2 reads SVGIG (reference sequence). V was trimmed by 1 base and J by 10 bases, leaving 10 bases between them. The CDR3 covers 11 residues.

The chain combines TRBV28 with TRBJ1-2; D possibly corresponds to TRBD1 (5 bases). This CDR3 comprises 17 residues. Germline V CDR1 and CDR2: MDHEN, SYDVKM. Trimming removed 4 bases from V and 2 bases from J, with 20 bases in between. This CDR3 is CASSSGGLVLNNYGYTF. DNA for the CDR3: TGTGCCAGCAGTTCCGGGGGGTTGGTCCTAAACAACTATGGCTACACCTTC.

The J gene is TRBJ1-2, the V gene TRBV6-5; D is possibly TRBD1 (6 bases). CDR1 is MNHEY and CDR2 is SVGAGI in the germline V gene. V lost 2 bases and J 8 bases, leaving 21 bases between the germline ends. The CDR3 consists of 16 residues. The CDR3 region has the DNA TGTGCCAGCAGTTACACGGACAGCCCGGTCAGGGGCGGCTACACCTTC. Encoded protein: CASSYTDSPVRGGYTF.

The gene calls are TRBV30 and TRBJ2-2; 7 bases are a match to TRBD2. The CDR3 length is 13 residues. Germline V gene lookup returns CDR1 GTSNPN and CDR2 SVGIG (reference sequence). Trimming took 2 bases from V and 9 from J; bases not matched to a gene: 6. CDR3 loop: CAWSLGGSRELFF. The CDR3, as DNA: TGTGCCTGGAGTTTAGGCGGGAGTAGGGAGCTGTTTTTT.

This clone was seen once. The chain has TRBV7-9 and TRBJ2-7; TRBD2 matches 8 bases. From germline, CDR1 is SEHNR and CDR2 FQNEAQ (reference sequence). This CDR3 region has 14 residues. Trimming cost V 5 bases and J 5 bases; bases outside gene matches: 8. The CDR3 bases are TGTGCCAGCAGCCCGGGGGGAGCGGGAGACGAGCAGTACTTC. Translated: CASSPGGAGDEQYF. Variable domain in full (rest from reference TRBV7-9 and TRBJ2-7): DTGVSQNPRHKITKRGQNVTFRCDPISEHNRLYWYRQTLGQGPEFLTYFQNEAQLEKSRLLSDRFSAERPKGSFSTLEIQRTEQGDSAMYLCASSPGGAGDEQYFGPGTRLTVT.

The rearrangement joins TRBV14 to TRBJ2-5; D remains ambiguous. The germline V and J ends were trimmed by 1 base and 4 bases, with 7 bases remaining between them. The CDR3 totals 13 residues. The germline gives CDR1 SGHDN, CDR2 FVKESK. This CDR3 is CASSQGLGETQYF. As DNA, the CDR3 is TGTGCCAGCAGCCAAGGGCTAGGAGAGACCCAGTACTTC.

This chain uses TRBV6-5 with TRBJ2-1; perhaps TRBD2 as D (5 bases). Germline-derived CDR1 and CDR2 are MNHEY and SVGAGI. V lost 7 bases and J 0 bases, leaving 13 bases between the germline ends. This CDR3 is built from 15 residues. The CDR3 region has the DNA TGTGCCAGCACCTCTAGCTACTACTCCTACAATGAGCAGTTCTTC. It translates to CASTSSYYSYNEQFF.